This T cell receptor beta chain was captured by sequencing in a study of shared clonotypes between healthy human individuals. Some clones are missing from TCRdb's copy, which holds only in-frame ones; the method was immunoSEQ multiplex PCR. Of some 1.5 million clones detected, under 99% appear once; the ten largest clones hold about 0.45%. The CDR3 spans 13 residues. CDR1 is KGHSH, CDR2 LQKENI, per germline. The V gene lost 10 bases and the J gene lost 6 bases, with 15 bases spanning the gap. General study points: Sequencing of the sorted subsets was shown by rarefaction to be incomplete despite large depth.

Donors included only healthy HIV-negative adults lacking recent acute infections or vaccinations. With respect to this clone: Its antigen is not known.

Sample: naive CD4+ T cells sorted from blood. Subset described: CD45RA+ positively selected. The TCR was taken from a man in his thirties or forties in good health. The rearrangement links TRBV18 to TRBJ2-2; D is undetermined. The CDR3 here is CATEKVSAGELFF. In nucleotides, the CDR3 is TGTGCCACCGAGAAAGTGTCGGCCGGGGAGCTGTTTTTT.